These 23 T cell receptor beta chains were all obtained from the same sample, sequenced in a study of shared clonotypes between healthy human individuals. Assay used: immunoSEQ multiplex PCR; TCRdb lists only in-frame clones, some missing. The table has more than 500,000 clones, roughly 95% seen once. The sequenced sample was naive CD4+ T cells sorted from blood. As for subset: CD45RA+ positively selected. All receptors come from a young woman in good health.

This clone was seen just once. The chain links TRBV4-1 to TRBJ2-3, with no clear D. This CDR3 contains 16 residues. The germline V gene has CDR1 MGHRA and CDR2 YSYEKL. Deletions cut 0 bases from V and 6 bases from J, with 16 bases between. CDR3 protein: CASSQDRWLVGDTQYF. CDR3 sequence (DNA): TGCGCCAGCAGCCAAGATCGGTGGCTCGTCGGCGATACGCAGTATTTT.

The chain is built from TRBV5-1 and TRBJ1-3; 7 nucleotides agree with TRBD1. The CDR3 is 14 amino acids. The ends lost 4 bases at V and 4 bases at J; junction bases unmatched: 5. Germline CDR1 is SGHRS and CDR2 is YFSETQ. CDR3 in amino acids: CASSLGQLGNTIYF. Here the CDR3 DNA reads TGCGCCAGCAGCCTGGGACAGCTGGGAAACACCATATATTTT.

V gene TRBV28 combines with J gene TRBJ2-7; D is perhaps TRBD1 (6 bases). The CDR3 runs to 14 residues. V was clipped by 4 bases and J by 6 bases, with 16 bases between them. The germline gives CDR1 MDHEN, CDR2 SYDVKM. CDR3 residues: CASSWQGRSGEQYF. CDR3 DNA: TGTGCCAGCAGTTGGCAGGGGCGGTCGGGCGAGCAGTACTTC.

The V gene is TRBV23-1, the J gene TRBJ1-5, with D possibly matching TRBD1 (5 bases). TRBV23-1 has ORF status, its function being uncertain. Between the trimmed V and J ends, which lost 6 bases and 4 bases, there was a span of 10 bases. The CDR3 is 13 amino acids. Here the CDR3 DNA reads TGCGCCAGCAGCTTGAGGGGAAATCAGCCCCAGCATTTT. Its protein product is CASSLRGNQPQHF.

The chain uses TRBV7-8 and TRBJ2-1; maybe TRBD2 (6 bases). The V and J ends lost 5 bases and 3 bases respectively, with 14 bases between them. The CDR3 extends over 15 amino acids. Germline V gene data show CDR1 as SGHVS and CDR2 as FQNEAQ. Here the CDR3 DNA reads TGTGCCAGCAGCACAACCGGGACTCTCTACAATGAGCAGTTCTTC. Its translation is CASSTTGTLYNEQFF.

The gene calls are TRBV5-1 and TRBJ1-3; no definite D call. Germline V gene data show CDR1 as SGHRS and CDR2 as YFSETQ. V was clipped by 3 bases and J by 0 bases, with 13 bases between them. The CDR3 totals 16 residues. CDR3 sequence: CASSSVHTDSGNTIYF. CDR3 nucleotide sequence: TGCGCCAGCAGCTCGGTGCACACCGACTCTGGAAACACCATATATTTT. Based on the CDR3 plus reference TRBV5-1 and TRBJ1-3, the full variable domain is KAGVTQTPRYLIKTRGQQVTLSCSPISGHRSVSWYQQTPGQGLQFLFEYFSETQRNKGNFPGRFSGRQFSNSRSEMNVSTLELGDSALYLCASSSVHTDSGNTIYFGEGSWLTVV.

This clone was observed once. The chain joins TRBV7-2 to TRBJ2-5; D remains ambiguous. The V gene lost 2 bases and the J gene lost 2 bases, with 9 bases spanning the gap. Germline V gene sequence: CDR1 SGHTA, CDR2 FQGNSA. The CDR3 runs to 14 residues. The CDR3, as DNA: TGTGCCAGCAGCTTACGCGGACGGCAAGAGACCCAGTACTTC. This encodes CASSLRGRQETQYF. Complete variable domain (other parts from reference TRBV7-2 and TRBJ2-5): GAGVSQSPSNKVTEKGKDVELRCDPISGHTALYWYRQSLGQGLEFLIYFQGNSAPDKSGLPSDRFSAERTGGSVSTLTIQRTQQEDSAVYLCASSLRGRQETQYFGPGTRLLVL.

This rearrangement joins TRBV1 to TRBJ2-5; the table calls TRBD1, which could not be checked here. TRBV1 is flagged as a pseudogene. The CDR3 contains 14 residues. The CDR3 reads CTSSQGPYQETQYF. CDR3 DNA: TGCACCAGCAGCCAAGGGCCGTATCAAGAGACCCAGTACTTC.

To note about this clone: Other nucleotide sequences in the sample specify the same CDR3. The chain is built from TRBV5-6 and TRBJ1-2; possible D gene TRBD1, 6 bases. The CDR3 extends over 13 amino acids. The ends were cut back, 1 base at V and 4 bases at J, with 8 bases in the middle. Germline CDR1 reads SGHDT; CDR2 reads YYEEEE. The CDR3 spells CASSLRGAYGYTF. The CDR3 DNA sequence: TGTGCCAGCAGCTTGCGGGGGGCCTATGGCTACACCTTC.

The V gene is TRBV2, the J gene TRBJ1-1; D is perhaps TRBD1 (6 bases). The CDR3 is 16 residues long. Trimming took off 6 bases at V and 1 base at J, with 18 bases between the two ends. The V gene's germline CDR1 is SNHLY and CDR2 FYNNEI. Here the CDR3 DNA reads TGTGCCAGCAGAGGAACCCGCAGGGGTAAGAACACTGAAGCTTTCTTT. This codes for CASRGTRRGKNTEAFF. Complete variable domain (other parts from reference TRBV2 and TRBJ1-1): EPEVTQTPSHQVTQMGQEVILRCVPISNHLYFYWYRQILGQKVEFLVSFYNNEISEKSEIFDDQFSVERPDGSNFTLKIRSTKLEDSAMYFCASRGTRRGKNTEAFFGQGTRLTVV.

V gene TRBV28 combines with J gene TRBJ2-1, with no clear D. From germline, CDR1 is MDHEN and CDR2 SYDVKM. The ends were cut back, 5 bases at V and 2 bases at J, with 7 bases in the middle. This CDR3 region has 13 residues. In DNA, the CDR3 is TGTGCCAGCAGTCCAGCAACCTACAATGAGCAGTTCTTC. The encoded protein is CASSPATYNEQFF. The whole variable domain, remainder taken from reference TRBV28 and TRBJ2-1, is DVKVTQSSRYLVKRTGEKVFLECVQDMDHENMFWYRQDPGLGLRLIYFSYDVKMKEKGDIPEGYSVSREKKERFSLILESASTNQTSMYLCASSPATYNEQFFGPGTRLTVL.

This chain links TRBV30 with TRBJ2-7, with 7 bases matching TRBD1. This CDR3 has 12 residues. Germline-derived CDR1 and CDR2 are GTSNPN and SVGIG (reference sequence). The V segment lost 3 bases and the J segment 5 bases; nucleotides outside the gene matches: 4. CDR3 in DNA: TGTGCCTGGAGCGAACAGGGGAACGAGCAGTACTTC. This gives the protein CAWSEQGNEQYF.

V is TRBV5-1 and J is TRBJ2-7; weak D call: TRBD2 (6 bases). CDR1 is SGHRS, CDR2 YFSETQ, per germline. This CDR3 is 15 amino acids long. The V and J ends lost 1 base and 3 bases respectively, with 14 bases between them. The CDR3 sequence is CASSLILATVYEQYF. The DNA for the CDR3 is TGCGCCAGCAGCTTGATCCTAGCGACAGTCTACGAGCAGTACTTC.

This clone was seen only once. V and J are TRBV28 and TRBJ2-7; possible D gene TRBD2, 6 bases. Trimming pared 3 bases from V and 2 bases from J, leaving 17 bases between. Germline assignment: CDR1 MDHEN and CDR2 SYDVKM. The CDR3 loop spans 16 amino acids. In nucleotides, the CDR3 is TGTGCCAGCAGTTTTGCGCCTCTAGCGACAGCCTACGAGCAGTACTTC. As protein: CASSFAPLATAYEQYF. Using reference TRBV28 and TRBJ2-7 for the parts outside the CDR3, the full variable domain is DVKVTQSSRYLVKRTGEKVFLECVQDMDHENMFWYRQDPGLGLRLIYFSYDVKMKEKGDIPEGYSVSREKKERFSLILESASTNQTSMYLCASSFAPLATAYEQYFGPGTRLTVT.

In its sample, this clone was seen a few times. The chain combines TRBV27 with TRBJ1-5; no clear D. V was shortened by 4 bases and J by 9 bases, with 10 bases between the two germline ends. This CDR3 has 12 amino acids. Per germline, CDR1 MNHEY and CDR2 SMNVEV (reference sequence). CDR3 coding DNA: TGTGCCAGCAGTTCTACCTCTGGGCCCCAGCATTTT. Protein sequence: CASSSTSGPQHF.

The chain uses TRBV28 and TRBJ2-3; D gene ambiguous. CDR1 is MDHEN, CDR2 SYDVKM, per germline. V lost 5 bases and J lost 4, with 10 bases in between. CDR3 length: 13 residues. The CDR3 here is CASSRPPADTQYF. The CDR3 DNA reads as TGTGCCAGCAGTAGGCCACCCGCAGATACGCAGTATTTT.

The rearrangement uses TRBV30 and TRBJ1-5, with D perhaps matching TRBD1 (6 bases). The ends were cut back, 0 bases at V and 6 bases at J, with 9 bases in the middle. Germline CDR1 reads GTSNPN; CDR2 reads SVGIG (reference sequence). This CDR3 has 13 residues. The CDR3 region has the DNA TGTGCCTGGAGTGTCCAGGGGACTCAGCCCCAGCATTTT. This codes for CAWSVQGTQPQHF.

The chain recombines TRBV5-4 with TRBJ2-1; TRBD2 matches at 7 bases. The germline V gene has CDR1 SGHNT and CDR2 YYREEE (reference sequence). CDR3 size: 13 residues. The CDR3 is CASGDIRDNEQFF. CDR3 DNA: TGTGCGAGCGGGGATATTCGGGACAATGAGCAGTTCTTC.

This clone was observed a handful of times. This sample includes further DNA sequences coding for the same CDR3. V is TRBV30 and J is TRBJ1-3; D uncertain. CDR3 length: 13 residues. V dropped 0 bases and J dropped 0 bases, with 3 bases sitting between them. Germline-derived CDR1 and CDR2 are GTSNPN and SVGIG (reference sequence). This chain's CDR3 is CAWSVLSGNTIYF. DNA of the CDR3: TGTGCCTGGAGTGTGCTCTCTGGAAACACCATATATTTT.

The J gene is TRBJ1-1, the V gene TRBV28, with D uncertain. Germline CDR1 is MDHEN and CDR2 is SYDVKM. V lost 4 bases and J 0 bases, leaving 6 bases between the germline ends. The CDR3 contains 13 residues. CDR3 coding DNA: TGTGCCAGCAGTTCATCCCTGAACACTGAAGCTTTCTTT. This translates into CASSSSLNTEAFF.

The gene calls are TRBV28 and TRBJ2-7; TRBD2 aligns across 13 bases. CDR1 and CDR2 (germline): MDHEN, SYDVKM. The V segment lost 4 bases and the J segment 4 bases; nucleotides outside the gene matches: 10. The CDR3 is made up of 17 amino acids. In nucleotides, the CDR3 is TGTGCCAGCAGTTCCCGACTAGCGGGAGGATTTCGGTACGAGCAGTACTTC. This codes for CASSSRLAGGFRYEQYF.

The rearrangement links TRBV4-1 to TRBJ1-6, with D perhaps TRBD1 (6 bases). Germline V gene sequence: CDR1 MGHRA, CDR2 YSYEKL. The CDR3 spans 16 residues. V shed 3 bases and J shed 7 bases, with 16 bases lying between them. CDR3 amino acids: CASSQLIRGLNSPLHF. The CDR3, as DNA: TGCGCCAGCAGCCAGCTGATCAGGGGCTTGAATTCACCCCTCCACTTT.

As regards this clone: Other DNA sequences from this sample encode an identical CDR3 as well. The chain carries TRBV29-1 and TRBJ2-7; D is ambiguous. The CDR3 runs 12 residues. V lost 0 bases to trimming and J lost 2 bases, with 5 bases between them. From germline, CDR1 is SQVTM and CDR2 ANQGSEA. DNA for the CDR3: TGCAGCGTTGAAGATTCAACCTACGAGCAGTACTTC. Its translation is CSVEDSTYEQYF.